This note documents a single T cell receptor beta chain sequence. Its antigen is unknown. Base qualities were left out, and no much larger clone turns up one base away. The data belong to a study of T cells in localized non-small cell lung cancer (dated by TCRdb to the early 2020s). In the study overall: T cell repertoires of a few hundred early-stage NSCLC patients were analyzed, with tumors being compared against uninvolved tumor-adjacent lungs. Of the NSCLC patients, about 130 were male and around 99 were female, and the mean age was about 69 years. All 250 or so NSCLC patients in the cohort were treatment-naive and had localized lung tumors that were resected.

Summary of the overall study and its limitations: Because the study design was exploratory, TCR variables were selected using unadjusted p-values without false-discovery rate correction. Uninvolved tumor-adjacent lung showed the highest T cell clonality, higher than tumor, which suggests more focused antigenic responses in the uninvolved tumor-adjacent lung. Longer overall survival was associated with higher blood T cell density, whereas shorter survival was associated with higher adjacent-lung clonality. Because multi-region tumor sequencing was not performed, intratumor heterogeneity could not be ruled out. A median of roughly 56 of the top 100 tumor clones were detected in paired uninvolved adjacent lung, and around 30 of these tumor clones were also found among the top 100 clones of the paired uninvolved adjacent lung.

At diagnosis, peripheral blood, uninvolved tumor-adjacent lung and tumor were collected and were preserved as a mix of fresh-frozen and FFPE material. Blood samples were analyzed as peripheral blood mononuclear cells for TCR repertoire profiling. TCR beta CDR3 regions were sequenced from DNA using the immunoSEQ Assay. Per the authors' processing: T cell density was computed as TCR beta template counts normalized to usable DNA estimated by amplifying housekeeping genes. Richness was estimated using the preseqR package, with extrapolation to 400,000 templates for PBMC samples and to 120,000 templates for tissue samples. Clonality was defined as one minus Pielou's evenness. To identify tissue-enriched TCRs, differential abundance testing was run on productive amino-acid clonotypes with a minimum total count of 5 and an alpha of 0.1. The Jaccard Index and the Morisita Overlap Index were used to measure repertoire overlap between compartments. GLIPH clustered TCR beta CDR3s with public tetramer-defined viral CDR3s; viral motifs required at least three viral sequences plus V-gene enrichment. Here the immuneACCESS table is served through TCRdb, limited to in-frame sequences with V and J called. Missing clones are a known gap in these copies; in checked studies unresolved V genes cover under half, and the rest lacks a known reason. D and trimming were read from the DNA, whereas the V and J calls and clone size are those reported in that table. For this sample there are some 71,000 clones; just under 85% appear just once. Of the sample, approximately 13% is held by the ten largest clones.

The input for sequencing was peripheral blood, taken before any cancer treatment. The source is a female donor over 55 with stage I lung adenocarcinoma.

CDR3 sequence: CASSKSDRGLNEQYF. The nucleotide sequence reads as follows: TGCGCCAGCAGTAAATCGGACAGGGGACTGAACGAGCAGTACTTC. The chain was built from TRBV4-1 and TRBJ2-7, with 9 bases in between that match TRBD1. For this chain, trimming is 6 bases at the V end and 5 bases at the J end, and the number of junction bases without a gene match is 11. The CDR3 measures 15 amino acids from cysteine to phenylalanine. Of all the DNA, just the CDR3 is kept, 45 bases in frame from base 1. Reading the germline V gene gives CDR1 MGHRA and CDR2 YSYEKL.